Listed below are T cell receptor beta chains from one sample, sequenced in a study of response to subunit inactivated influenza vaccine. TCRdb independently ran MiXCR on the RT-PCR reads; one entry per CDR3 protein. In the table there are 450,000 to 600,000 distinct CDR3 sequences, approximately 6.9% of which are singletons. Sequenced material: PBMCs from blood, taken around 25 months after vaccination. Source of these receptors: a man between 50 and 70 years old who received an inactivated influenza vaccine. Both conserved end residues are part of each CDR3. D genes are given only for firm matches. Clone size, where shown, is once, few, many, or a class for clones that have expanded.

TRBV12-3/TRBV12-4	TRBJ1-1	TRBD1	few	CASSPPGQAVGEAFF	TGTGCCAGCAGTCCCCCGGGACAGGCAGTCGGGGAAGCTTTCTTT
TRBV6-1	TRBJ1-6	NA	few	CASSPRAGNSPLHF	TGTGCCAGCAGCCCAAGGGCGGGTAATTCACCCCTCCACTTT
TRBV18	TRBJ1-6	NA	NA	CASSPRAGSPLHF	TGTGCCAGCTCACCGAGGGCAGGCTCGCCCCTCCACTTT
TRBV20-1	TRBJ2-1	NA	NA	CSARDRSQNEQFF	TGCAGTGCTAGAGATCGGTCACAGAATGAGCAGTTCTTC
TRBV28	TRBJ2-7	TRBD1	few	CASSVTGVWAYEQYF	TGTGCCAGCAGTGTCACAGGGGTATGGGCCTACGAGCAGTACTTC
TRBV19	TRBJ1-5	NA	NA	CASGDGSLYSNQPQHF	TGTGCCAGTGGGGACGGATCTCTTTATAGCAATCAGCCCCAGCATTTT
TRBV10-3	TRBJ1-2	NA	NA	CAISGELLGYGYTF	TGTGCCATCAGTGGTGAGCTACTCGGCTATGGCTACACCTTC
TRBV5-4	TRBJ2-3	NA	many	CASSVRGLQDTQYF	TGTGCCAGCAGCGTACGGGGGTTGCAAGATACGCAGTATTTT
TRBV6-1	TRBJ2-2	NA	many	CASREGNGELFF	TGTGCCAGCAGAGAAGGGAACGGGGAGCTGTTTTTT
TRBV20-1	TRBJ2-7	NA	NA	CSASRQGGYEQYF	TGCAGTGCTAGTCGGCAGGGTGGCTACGAGCAGTACTTC
TRBV29-1	TRBJ2-3	TRBD2	few	CSVAQRGSTDTQYF	TGCAGCGTTGCACAGCGGGGGAGCACAGATACGCAGTATTTT
TRBV28	TRBJ2-2	NA	NA	CASSSGGRDTGELFF	TGTGCCAGCAGTTCCGGAGGGCGAGACACCGGGGAGCTGTTTTTT
TRBV7-2	TRBJ2-7	NA	many	CASSLDIFSYEQYF	TGTGCCAGCAGCTTGGACATATTCAGCTACGAGCAGTACTTC
TRBV24-1	TRBJ2-5	NA	many	CATSDPGALQETQYF	TGTGCCACCAGTGATCCGGGGGCCCTACAAGAGACCCAGTACTTC
TRBV7-2	TRBJ2-1	NA	NA	CASSLAASEHYNEQFF	TGTGCCAGCAGCTTAGCGGCGTCAGAACACTACAATGAGCAGTTCTTC
TRBV29-1	TRBJ1-2	NA	once	CSVGLTYGYTF	TGCAGCGTTGGGTTAACCTATGGCTACACCTTC
TRBV20-1	TRBJ2-1	NA	few	CSASLQWGGVGNEQFF	TGCAGTGCTTCACTTCAATGGGGCGGGGTGGGCAATGAGCAGTTCTTC
TRBV20-1	TRBJ2-1	NA	few	CSGGIGSSYNEQFF	TGCAGTGGGGGAATTGGCAGCTCCTACAATGAGCAGTTCTTC
TRBV12-3/TRBV12-4	TRBJ1-4	NA	many	CASSRVQGIREKLFF	TGTGCCAGCAGCCGCGTACAGGGTATACGGGAAAAACTGTTTTTT
TRBV28	TRBJ2-7	NA	NA	CASSSPGTALNEQYF	TGTGCCAGCAGTTCTCCCGGGACTGCCTTAAACGAGCAGTACTTC
TRBV20-1	TRBJ1-4	NA	few	CSAKPGGGDGEKLFF	TGCAGTGCTAAACCTGGTGGAGGGGATGGTGAAAAACTGTTTTTT
TRBV29-1	TRBJ1-1	NA	NA	CSVEGVTEAFF	TGCAGCGTTGAGGGGGTCACTGAAGCTTTCTTT
TRBV10-3	TRBJ2-7	NA	few	CAISVNAEQYF	TGTGCCATCAGTGTGAATGCCGAGCAGTACTTC